This T cell receptor (beta chain) was retrieved from a study of shared clonotypes between healthy human individuals. Clones were read by immunoSEQ multiplex PCR, and TCRdb kept only the in-frame ones, dropping some. Here the sample spans about 470,000 clones, 79% being singletons. From germline, CDR1 is SGHTA and CDR2 FQGNSA. Trimming removed 4 bases at V and 8 bases at J, with 9 bases between. The CDR3 spans 12 residues. Sequencing used PBMCs. The TCR originated in a woman aged 40-49 years in good health. Some clones in this sample may be carry-over from other donors' samples. The V gene is TRBV7-2, the J gene TRBJ1-5, with unresolved D. Here the CDR3 reads CASSSPGEPQHF. The CDR3, as DNA: TGTGCCAGCAGCTCCCCCGGGGAGCCCCAGCATTTT. Using reference TRBV7-2 and TRBJ1-5 for the parts outside the CDR3, the full variable domain is GAGVSQSPSNKVTEKGKDVELRCDPISGHTALYWYRQSLGQGLEFLIYFQGNSAPDKSGLPSDRFSAERTGGSVSTLTIQRTQQEDSAVYLCASSSPGEPQHFGDGTRLSIL.